The 6 T cell receptor beta chains presented below share a single source sample, sequenced in a study of cytomegalovirus exposure and HLA in healthy donors. PCR used 60 Vbeta primers and 13 Jbeta primers. Only in-frame clones appear in the TCRdb table, and some are missing; sequencing was by immunoSEQ multiplex PCR. Of 90,000 to 110,000 clones in the sample, roughly 80% were seen once. Sequenced material: PBMCs. All receptors derive from a young man in good health and CMV-seropositive.

CDR3 region: CASSPEQGRVDYGYTF. Here the CDR3 DNA reads TGTGCCAGCAGCCCCGAGCAGGGGAGGGTCGACTATGGCTACACCTTC. V is TRBV5-6 and J is TRBJ1-2, with a tentative D call TRBD1 (6 bases). The CDR3 extends over 16 amino acids. Trimming cost V 4 bases and J 3 bases, with 19 bases left between them. The germline V gene has CDR1 SGHDT and CDR2 YYEEEE.

The rearrangement joins TRBV28 to TRBJ2-3; 7 bases are a match to TRBD1. The V segment lost 5 bases and the J segment 2 bases; nucleotides outside the gene matches: 10. This CDR3 has 16 amino acids. The germline CDR1 and CDR2 sequences are MDHEN and SYDVKM. The CDR3 coding sequence is TGTGCCAGCAGTATCCCCGGGACAGATAACACAGATACGCAGTATTTT. Protein sequence: CASSIPGTDNTDTQYF.

This rearrangement joins TRBV30 to TRBJ1-4; D may be TRBD1 (5 bases). Trimming cost V 5 bases and J 4 bases, with 17 bases left between them. Germline V gene data show CDR1 as GTSNPN and CDR2 as SVGIG (reference sequence). This CDR3 comprises 15 residues. The CDR3 is CAWATTPGFNEKLFF. CDR3 bases: TGTGCCTGGGCTACCACCCCAGGGTTTAATGAAAAACTGTTTTTT.

The V gene is TRBV2, the J gene TRBJ2-1, with 8 bases aligning to TRBD1. The germline CDR1 and CDR2 sequences are SNHLY and FYNNEI. With 5 bases clipped from V and 10 bases from J, the junction kept 4 bases outside the gene matches. The CDR3 runs 12 residues. This CDR3 reads CASSSTGGEQFF. In DNA form, the CDR3 reads TGTGCCAGCAGTTCCACAGGGGGAGAGCAGTTCTTC.

The chain is built from TRBV4-1 and TRBJ1-4; D unclear. CDR1 is MGHRA and CDR2 is YSYEKL in the germline V gene. V gave up 4 bases and J gave up 0 bases, with 12 bases separating them. The CDR3 is made up of 16 amino acids. The CDR3 loop reads CASSLQNSATNEKLFF. Written as DNA, the CDR3 is TGCGCCAGCAGCCTCCAGAACAGTGCAACTAATGAAAAACTGTTTTTT.

The V call is TRBV7-9, the J call TRBJ1-6; a weak D match, TRBD1 (5 bases). Germline V lookup: CDR1 SEHNR, CDR2 FQNEAQ (reference sequence). With 5 bases removed from V and 8 bases from J, the gap between germline ends came to 13 bases. This CDR3 has 14 amino acids. Here the CDR3 reads CASSISGRHSPLHF. The CDR3 region has the DNA TGTGCCAGCAGCATATCAGGGAGGCATTCACCCCTCCACTTT.